The source of this TCR beta chain is a study of cytomegalovirus exposure and HLA in healthy donors. The V end was cut by 3 bases, the J end by 10 bases, with 13 bases between. CDR3 length: 14 amino acids. Per germline, CDR1 MNHEY and CDR2 SMNVEV (reference sequence). With regard to this clone: Its antigen is unidentified.

The study's findings and limits: Most observed TCR sequences were rare, whereas some public TCRs were detected in many donors.

Amplification used 60 Vbeta primers and 13 Jbeta primers. The method was immunoSEQ multiplex PCR; TCRdb's version includes in-frame clones alone and lacks a portion of them. The data show 110,000 to 150,000 clones, approximately 9% seen once. The chain combines TRBV27 with TRBJ1-6, with D uncertain. The TCR comes from a male donor in good health and CMV-seronegative. The source material was PBMCs. Here the CDR3 reads CASSFTGVRSPLHF. In nucleotides, the CDR3 is TGTGCCAGCAGTTTTACCGGGGTCCGATCACCCCTCCACTTT.